The TCR beta chain under discussion was sequenced for a study of technical replicates of blood from several donors. Trimming cost V 6 bases and J 4 bases; bases outside gene matches: 9. This CDR3 region has 14 residues. Per germline, CDR1 SQVTM and CDR2 ANQGSEA. Libraries were prepared by immunoSEQ multiplex PCR; TCRdb keeps only in-frame clonotypes and omits some of them. The sample contains about 72,000 clones, 95% to 96% of which appear only once. The genes are TRBV29-1 and TRBJ1-3, with 7 bases aligning to TRBD1. The receptor's source is a human donor in good health. The source material was T cells isolated from PBMCs. The CDR3 nucleotides are TGCAGCGTCCAGGAACAGGGGCGCGGAAACACCATATATTTT. The encoded protein is CSVQEQGRGNTIYF.